One TCR beta chain is described in this entry. Its target is unknown. Trimming cost V 4 bases and J 6 bases, with 15 bases left between them. The CDR3 runs 14 residues. Germline assignment: CDR1 SGHDN and CDR2 FVKESK. This sample is drawn from a study of early T cells in non-severe SARS-CoV-2 infection. At the level of the study: Chains stayed unpaired after sequencing of bulk RNA from unsorted whole blood. Study-wide points: The VDJdb matching leaned toward anti-spike CD8 responses and overlooked private and CD4 specificities.

In the library, individual cDNA molecules carried attached unique molecular identifiers. TCRdb passed the 5' RACE reads through MiXCR, listing each CDR3 protein once. Of 35,000 to 40,000 distinct CDR3 sequences listed, 3.5% to 5% were seen once; the top ten hold around 15%. J is TRBJ1-2 and V is TRBV14; D is undetermined. This TCR came from an adult who was a healthcare worker with PCR-confirmed SARS-CoV-2 infection or an uninfected control (not recorded which). The sequenced material came from whole blood. The CDR3 spells CASSPTWRGNGYTF. The CDR3 coding sequence is TGTGCCAGCAGCCCCACCTGGAGAGGAAATGGCTACACCTTC.